The 14 T cell receptor beta chains given below trace back to one sample, sequenced in a study of cytomegalovirus exposure and HLA in healthy donors. PCR was performed using 60 Vbeta and 13 Jbeta primers. Data came from immunoSEQ multiplex PCR; TCRdb stores just in-frame clones and leaves some out. The table has more than 95,000 clones, roughly 74% seen once. Sequenced material: PBMCs. These receptors all come from a woman aged 45 to 65 in good health and CMV-seropositive.

This clone came up a few times. The rearrangement joins TRBV4-1 to TRBJ1-2, with TRBD1 as a possible D gene (5 bases). V was clipped by 1 base and J by 1 base, with 7 bases between them. CDR1 is MGHRA, CDR2 YSYEKL, per germline. CDR3 size: 14 residues. The CDR3 sequence: CASSQVGVNYGYTF. The CDR3 DNA reads as TGCGCCAGCAGCCAAGTAGGGGTTAACTATGGCTACACCTTC.

The chain has TRBV30 and TRBJ2-3, with unresolved D. The length of the CDR3 is 11 residues. CDR1 and CDR2 from the germline V gene are GTSNPN and SVGIG (reference sequence). Trimming pared 3 bases from V and 8 bases from J, leaving 9 bases between. The CDR3 here is CAWRVATTQYF. For the CDR3, the DNA is TGTGCCTGGAGGGTAGCTACTACGCAGTATTTT.

The chain recombines TRBV2 with TRBJ1-4; 8 bases agree with TRBD1. Losses at the gene ends were 6 bases for V and 4 bases for J; bases not matched to a gene: 7. The germline V gene encodes CDR1 SNHLY and CDR2 FYNNEI. This CDR3 has 15 residues. This CDR3 reads CASSSGQGSNEKLFF. The CDR3 region has the DNA TGTGCCAGCAGCTCCGGACAGGGAAGTAATGAAAAACTGTTTTTT.

The sample holds one count of this clone. The chain couples TRBV2 to TRBJ2-1; perhaps TRBD2 as D (6 bases). The CDR3 totals 13 residues. Deletions cut 5 bases from V and 10 bases from J, with 15 bases between. Germline V gene data show CDR1 as SNHLY and CDR2 as FYNNEI. As DNA, the CDR3 is TGTGCCAGCAGTCAGGACGGCCGGGGGGAGCAGTTCTTC. Amino acid sequence: CASSQDGRGEQFF. Based on the CDR3 plus reference TRBV2 and TRBJ2-1, the full variable domain is EPEVTQTPSHQVTQMGQEVILRCVPISNHLYFYWYRQILGQKVEFLVSFYNNEISEKSEIFDDQFSVERPDGSNFTLKIRSTKLEDSAMYFCASSQDGRGEQFFGPGTRLTVL.

The J gene is TRBJ2-5, the V gene TRBV7-3; D uncertain. There are 15 residues in the CDR3. Trimming took off 5 bases at V and 2 bases at J, with 15 bases between the two ends. The V gene's germline CDR1 is SGHTA and CDR2 FQGTGA. CDR3 amino acids: CASSPWALSQETQYF. The CDR3, as DNA: TGTGCCAGCAGCCCCTGGGCCCTGTCGCAAGAGACCCAGTACTTC.

The gene calls are TRBV30 and TRBJ2-1, with a possible D match to TRBD2 (5 bases). The germline V gene encodes CDR1 GTSNPN and CDR2 SVGIG (reference sequence). V was pared by 0 bases and J by 4 bases, with 7 bases between. CDR3 size: 13 residues. This chain's CDR3 is CAWSVRRYNEQFF. In DNA form, the CDR3 reads TGTGCCTGGAGTGTACGGAGGTACAATGAGCAGTTCTTC.

This clone was observed a few times. The chain recombines TRBV2 with TRBJ2-4; 8 bases are shared with TRBD2. There are 16 residues in the CDR3. Losses at the gene ends were 4 bases for V and 1 base for J; bases not matched to a gene: 6. Germline V lookup: CDR1 SNHLY, CDR2 FYNNEI. CDR3 nucleotide sequence: TGTGCCAGCAGTGGAGGGACTAGTAGGGCCAAAAACATTCAGTACTTC. As protein: CASSGGTSRAKNIQYF.

This chain links TRBV7-3 with TRBJ1-1; D may be TRBD1 (6 bases). This CDR3 has 15 residues. The germline V gene has CDR1 SGHTA and CDR2 FQGTGA. V was cut by 2 bases and J by 1 base, with 11 bases left in between. CDR3: CASSLVGGANTEAFF. The CDR3 DNA is TGTGCCAGCAGCTTAGTGGGGGGGGCGAACACTGAAGCTTTCTTT. Full variable domain (outside the CDR3, taken from reference TRBV7-3 and TRBJ1-1): GAGVSQTPSNKVTEKGKYVELRCDPISGHTALYWYRQSLGQGPEFLIYFQGTGAADDSGLPNDRFFAVRPEGSVSTLKIQRTERGDSAVYLCASSLVGGANTEAFFGQGTRLTVV.

J is TRBJ1-4 and V is TRBV6-6; 8 nucleotides line up with TRBD1. The CDR3 has 14 residues. Germline lookup yields CDR1 MNHNY and CDR2 SVGAGI (reference sequence). V lost 7 bases, J lost 8 bases, and 9 bases stayed unmatched. CDR3: CASKTQGVQEKLFF. The CDR3 coding sequence is TGTGCCAGCAAAACACAGGGGGTTCAGGAAAAACTGTTTTTT.

The rearrangement joins TRBV4-1 to TRBJ1-4; maybe TRBD1 (6 bases). This CDR3 is 17 amino acids long. V gave up 1 base and J gave up 7 bases, with 19 bases separating them. CDR1 and CDR2 from the germline V gene are MGHRA and YSYEKL. The CDR3, as DNA: TGCGCCAGCAGCCAAGTTACCAGACAGGTTGATAGTGAAAAACTGTTTTTT. Amino acid sequence: CASSQVTRQVDSEKLFF.

The chain employs TRBV28 and TRBJ2-6; the D gene is possibly TRBD2 (6 bases). CDR1 is MDHEN and CDR2 is SYDVKM in the germline V gene. V was trimmed by 2 bases and J by 4 bases, leaving 9 bases between them. The CDR3 extends over 15 amino acids. CDR3 sequence: CASSLAGSGANVLTF. Here the CDR3 DNA reads TGTGCCAGCAGTTTAGCGGGGAGCGGGGCCAACGTCCTGACTTTC.

The chain employs TRBV5-1 and TRBJ2-3; 10 bases map to TRBD1. Trimming at V came to 4 bases and at J to 2 bases, leaving 4 bases not matched to a gene. CDR1 and CDR2 (germline): SGHRS, YFSETQ. The CDR3 is made up of 15 amino acids. CDR3 in amino acids: CASSAGQGHTDTQYF. As DNA, the CDR3 is TGCGCCAGCAGCGCGGGACAGGGGCACACAGATACGCAGTATTTT.

This clone was seen more than once but under ten times. The rearrangement uses TRBV7-3 and TRBJ2-1; D ambiguous. This CDR3 has 14 residues. Germline CDR1 SGHTA, CDR2 FQGTGA. Trimming removed 5 bases at V and 4 bases at J, with 12 bases between. The CDR3 bases are TGTGCCAGCAGCCCGGCCGGGTTATACAATGAGCAGTTCTTC. Translating it yields CASSPAGLYNEQFF.

This clone appeared a single time. The chain employs TRBV5-1 and TRBJ2-2, with D possibly matching TRBD1 (6 bases). This CDR3 is 15 amino acids long. The V end was cut by 0 bases, the J end by 1 base, with 7 bases between. Germline CDR1 SGHRS, CDR2 YFSETQ. CDR3 DNA sequence: TGCGCCAGCAGCTTGGACAGGGTGAACACCGGGGAGCTGTTTTTT. Translated, it gives CASSLDRVNTGELFF.